Below are 15 T cell receptor beta chains sequenced from a single sample in a study of immune characterization of retroperitoneal liposarcoma. TCRdb independently ran MiXCR on the PCR reads; one entry per CDR3 protein. Of 9,500 to 14,000 distinct CDR3 sequences listed, about a quarter were seen once; the top ten hold roughly 9.1%. Input material: tumor tissue. The receptors were gathered from a female donor with retroperitoneal liposarcoma.

This clonotype was recorded a few times. This chain joins TRBV27 and TRBJ2-3, with D unclear. The CDR3 extends over 13 amino acids. The germline gives CDR1 MNHEY, CDR2 SMNVEV (reference sequence). The ends were cut back, 5 bases at V and 0 bases at J, with 6 bases in the middle. The CDR3 loop reads CASSPWSTDTQYF. The CDR3 DNA sequence: TGTGCCAGCAGTCCCTGGAGCACAGATACGCAGTATTTT.

This clonotype qualifies as medium-sized. DNA of the CDR3: TGTGCCAGCAGCTCCGAGGGTGGGAACACCGGGGAGCTGTTTTTT. Protein: CASSSEGGNTGELFF. This chain joins TRBV7-2 and TRBJ2-2; D is possibly TRBD2 (5 bases). This CDR3 has 15 residues. Germline lookup yields CDR1 SGHTA and CDR2 FQGNSA. Trimming left V 4 bases short and J 1 base short, with 10 bases between.

This clonotype has a handful of counts. The rearrangement links TRBV12-3 or TRBV12-4 to TRBJ2-1; D is perhaps TRBD1 (6 bases). The J call may not be correct, given that the DNA end is closer to TRBJ2-7. CDR3 length: 13 residues. CDR3 DNA sequence: TGTGCCAGCAGAACAGGGCTCGACTACGAGCAGTACTTC. Protein: CASRTGLDYEQYF.

This clonotype counts as medium-sized. This sequence joins TRBV12-3 or TRBV12-4 and TRBJ2-1; the D gene is possibly TRBD2 (5 bases). Trimming took 6 bases from V and 10 from J, leaving 19 bases between them. The length of the CDR3 is 14 residues. The CDR3 region has the DNA TGTGCCAGCAGCGTGGCTGGACTCTCCTACGAGCAGTTCTTC. It translates to CASSVAGLSYEQFF.

Comments on this clonotype: This may arise from a read error, as a much more abundant clone is one base away. The chain is built from TRBV6-1 and TRBJ2-4, with D perhaps TRBD1 (6 bases). The J call could be wrong; TRBJ2-7 is a better fit for the DNA end. Looked up from germline, CDR1 is MNHNS and CDR2 is SASEGT. CDR3 size: 14 residues. The CDR3 here is CASSETGHSHEQYF. CDR3 nucleotide sequence: TGTGCCAGCAGTGAGACAGGCCACTCCCACGAGCAGTACTTC.

The chain links TRBV27 to TRBJ2-3; no clear D gene. Per germline, CDR1 MNHEY and CDR2 SMNVEV (reference sequence). CDR3 size: 16 residues. V lost 5 bases to trimming and J lost 3 bases, with 18 bases between them. CDR3: CASSSAGPWLTDTQYF. DNA of the CDR3: TGTGCCAGCAGTAGCGCCGGACCCTGGTTGACAGATACGCAGTATTTT.

The chain carries TRBV6-5 and TRBJ2-3; TRBD1 or TRBD2 may be the D gene (6 bases each). V lost 2 bases, J lost 14 bases, and 20 bases lay in between. Per germline, CDR1 MNHEY and CDR2 SVGAGI. The CDR3 contains 14 residues. Here the CDR3 DNA reads TGTGCCAGCAGTTACCGACGCACGGGGGCGCCCCTGTATTTT. Amino acid sequence: CASSYRRTGAPLYF.

The genes are TRBV6-1 and TRBJ2-1, with a possible D match to TRBD2 (6 bases). Germline assignment: CDR1 MNHNS and CDR2 SASEGT. The CDR3 runs 14 residues. V lost 0 bases, J lost 8 bases, and 11 bases lay in between. CDR3 DNA sequence: TGTGCCAGCAGTGAAGCTGGGGGGTTCGATGAGCAGTTCTTC. Translated, it gives CASSEAGGFDEQFF.

This clonotype occurred many times. V and J are TRBV7-2 and TRBJ2-3, with 7 bases aligning to TRBD2. This CDR3 has 15 residues. CDR1 is SGHTA, CDR2 FQGNSA, per germline. After removal of 3 bases from V and 0 bases from J, the junction contained 3 bases not matched to a gene. DNA of the CDR3: TGTGCCAGCAGCTTCCCCGGGGGGAGCACAGATACGCAGTATTTT. This sequence encodes CASSFPGGSTDTQYF.

This clonotype was seen a few times. This chain uses TRBV6-1 with TRBJ2-3; 11 bases line up with TRBD2. Germline V lookup: CDR1 MNHNS, CDR2 SASEGT. V was clipped by 3 bases and J by 5 bases; unmatched bases: 4. The CDR3 loop spans 15 amino acids. CDR3 region: CASSETSGKRDTQYF. Written as DNA, the CDR3 is TGTGCCAGCAGTGAGACTAGCGGGAAAAGAGATACGCAGTATTTT.

With regard to this clonotype: Given a much more abundant clone one base away, this may be a read error. This CDR3 is missing its conserved last phenylalanine or tryptophan, likely due to a read error. The J gene is TRBJ2-5, the V gene TRBV12-3 or TRBV12-4, with D maybe TRBD1 (5 bases). The DNA end is more similar to TRBJ2-7, so the J call may be wrong. This CDR3 spans 13 amino acids. The CDR3 sequence is CASSFTTDYEQYL. The CDR3 DNA is TGTGCCAGCAGTTTTACGACAGACTACGAGCAGTACTTA.

The rearrangement links TRBV11-3 to TRBJ2-1; TRBD2 matches at 12 bases. The closer fit of TRBJ2-7 to the DNA end suggests the J call may be wrong. The CDR3 extends over 16 amino acids. In germline, CDR1 is SGHNT, CDR2 YENEEA. This CDR3 reads CASSPPSGRARNEQYF. The CDR3 DNA is TGTGCCAGCAGCCCTCCTAGCGGGAGGGCCAGAAATGAGCAGTACTTC.

The chain is built from TRBV7-2 and TRBJ2-1, with D tentatively TRBD1 or TRBD2 (5 bases each). Germline values: CDR1 SGHTA, CDR2 FQGNSA. This CDR3 comprises 15 residues. Trimming took 5 bases from V and 10 from J, leaving 21 bases between them. The CDR3, as DNA: TGTGCCAGCAGCCCTGGGGCAGGGAGCTCCTACGAGCAGTTCTTC. It yields the protein CASSPGAGSSYEQFF.

This clonotype was seen only a few times. The CDR3 coding sequence is TGTGCCAGCAGTTACTCCGGGACTAGCGGGAGCTTCACCACCTACAATGAGCAGTTCTTC. It encodes CASSYSGTSGSFTTYNEQFF. V gene TRBV6-5 combines with J gene TRBJ2-1, with TRBD2 matching 14 bases. CDR1 MNHEY and CDR2 SVGAGI come from the germline V gene. This CDR3 region has 20 residues. Trimming took 0 bases from V and 2 from J; bases not matched to a gene: 9.

In this sample, this clonotype turned up many times. This sequence joins TRBV6-1 and TRBJ2-3, with TRBD2 as a possible D gene (5 bases). CDR1 MNHNS and CDR2 SASEGT come from the germline V gene. The CDR3 loop spans 16 amino acids. V gave up 8 bases and J gave up 3 bases, with 21 bases separating them. The CDR3 spells CASPRSLSVQTDTQYF. The CDR3 DNA is TGTGCCAGCCCCCGTTCCCTTAGCGTTCAGACAGATACGCAGTATTTT.